This T cell receptor (beta chain) comes out of a study of T cells after yellow fever vaccination. This CDR3 contains 14 residues. Trimming shortened V by 3 bases and J by 0 bases, and 9 bases separated the two germline ends. Germline assignment: CDR1 DFQATT and CDR2 SNEGSKA (reference sequence). The 5'RACE template-switching step produced TCR cDNA and added a universal primer site and UMIs. From the 5' RACE reads, TCRdb called clonotypes with MiXCR, one entry per CDR3 protein. The sample consists of approximately 550,000 distinct CDR3 sequences, approximately 12% of them appearing once. The receptor comes from a young man who received the YFV17D yellow fever vaccine. Sample: PBMCs, taken on the day of the yellow fever booster vaccination. This rearrangement joins TRBV20-1 to TRBJ1-5; no firm D call. The CDR3 sequence: CSASWTVSNQPQHF. The CDR3 DNA is TGCAGTGCTAGTTGGACGGTTAGCAATCAGCCCCAGCATTTT.